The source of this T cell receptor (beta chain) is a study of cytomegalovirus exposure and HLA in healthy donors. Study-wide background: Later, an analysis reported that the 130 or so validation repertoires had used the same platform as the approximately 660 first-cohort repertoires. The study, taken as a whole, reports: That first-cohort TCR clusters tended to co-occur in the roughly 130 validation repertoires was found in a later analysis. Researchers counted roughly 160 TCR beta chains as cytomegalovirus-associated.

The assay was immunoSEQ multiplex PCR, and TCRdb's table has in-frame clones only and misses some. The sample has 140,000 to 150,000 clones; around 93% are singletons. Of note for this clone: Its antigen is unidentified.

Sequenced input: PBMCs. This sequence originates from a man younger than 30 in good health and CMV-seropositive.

DNA of the CDR3: TGCGCCAGCAGCTTGGTCCCCGCAGATACGCAGTATTTT. Translated, it gives CASSLVPADTQYF. The V call is TRBV5-1, the J call TRBJ2-3; D is ambiguous. V was shortened by 0 bases and J by 4 bases, with 6 bases between the two germline ends. Looked up from germline, CDR1 is SGHRS and CDR2 is YFSETQ. CDR3 length: 13 amino acids.